These 21 T cell receptor beta chains came from one sample sequenced in a study of T cells in Graves' hyperthyroidism and ophthalmopathy. There were TCR beta CDR3 regions amplified from RNA transcripts. TCR CDR3 underwent first-round RT-PCR with the HTBI primer set. TCRdb itself ran the multiplex PCR reads through MiXCR, one entry per CDR3 protein. The table shows around 600,000 distinct CDR3 sequences, with approximately 14% occurring only once. Sequenced material: blood. These receptor sequences come from a woman in her 30s with Graves' hyperthyroidism.

This clonotype showed up many times. The chain carries TRBV7-2 and TRBJ1-6, with unresolved D. This CDR3 spans 15 amino acids. Trimming took 2 bases from V and 7 from J, leaving 12 bases between them. Per the germline V gene, CDR1 is SGHTA and CDR2 is FQGNSA. CDR3 sequence reads: CASSLKPLLNSPLHF. CDR3 DNA sequence: TGTGCCAGCAGCTTAAAACCGCTTTTGAATTCACCCCTCCACTTT.

With respect to this clonotype: At one boundary the junction diverges from the germline segment, which might be a read error. This rearrangement joins TRBV7-3 to TRBJ2-1, with 11 bases fitting TRBD2. Per germline, CDR1 SGHTA and CDR2 FQGTGA. The length of the CDR3 is 15 residues. In DNA form, the CDR3 reads TGTGCCAGCAGCTCGGGACTAGCGGAATACAATGGGCAGTTCTTC. Protein: CASSSGLAEYNGQFF.

At least ten counts were recorded for this clonotype. This chain connects TRBV27 to TRBJ2-1; D uncertain. Germline V lookup: CDR1 MNHEY, CDR2 SMNVEV (reference sequence). The CDR3 is 13 amino acids. Trimming pared 3 bases from V and 7 bases from J, leaving 10 bases between. The CDR3: CASSLAKLNEQFF. As DNA, the CDR3 is TGTGCCAGCAGTTTGGCCAAACTTAATGAGCAGTTCTTC.

As to this clonotype: The junction departs from germline at one end; a sequencing error may be responsible. The V gene is TRBV12-3 or TRBV12-4, the J gene TRBJ2-3; D may be TRBD2 (6 bases). This CDR3 region has 15 residues. The CDR3 loop is CASSLVEGETDTQYF. The CDR3 nucleotides read TGTGCCAGCAGCTTAGTGGAGGGAGAGACAGATACGCAGTATTTT.

At least ten counts were recorded for this clonotype. The junction departs from the called germline gene at one end, perhaps through a read error. The chain carries TRBV5-1 and TRBJ2-3; tentatively, D is TRBD1 or TRBD2 (5 bases each). In germline, CDR1 is SGHRS, CDR2 YFSETQ. The CDR3 spans 14 residues. CDR3: CASSLGPSTDTQYF. The CDR3 DNA follows: TGTGCCAGCAGCTTGGGACCTAGCACAGATACGCAGTATTTT.

This sequence joins TRBV7-9 and TRBJ2-2, with a possible D match to TRBD1 (6 bases). The CDR3 is 17 residues long. V lost 3 bases, J lost 1 base, and 15 bases lay in between. Germline CDR1 is SEHNR and CDR2 is FQNEAQ (reference sequence). The CDR3 DNA reads as TGTGCCAGCAGCTTTTCCCGACAGGTCATGAACACCGGGGAGCTGTTTTTT. It encodes CASSFSRQVMNTGELFF.

This clonotype was counted at least ten times. The rearrangement links TRBV5-6 to TRBJ1-2; no reliable D call. The CDR3 loop spans 14 amino acids. V shed 4 bases and J shed 8 bases, with 18 bases lying between them. Germline V CDR1 and CDR2: SGHDT, YYEEEE. The CDR3 loop reads CASSPVGGMEGYTF. In DNA, the CDR3 is TGTGCCAGCAGCCCGGTGGGAGGGATGGAGGGCTACACCTTC.

V and J are TRBV5-1 and TRBJ1-4, with 7 bases fitting TRBD1. Germline V gives CDR1 SGHRS, CDR2 YFSETQ. The ends lost 4 bases at V and 3 bases at J; junction bases unmatched: 6. The CDR3 contains 15 residues. CDR3 loop: CASSHRGGPNEKLFF. The CDR3 DNA is TGCGCCAGCAGCCACAGGGGAGGGCCTAATGAAAAACTGTTTTTT.

The rearrangement joins TRBV19 to TRBJ2-1; TRBD2 matches at 9 bases. The CDR3 extends over 14 amino acids. The germline V gene has CDR1 LNHDA and CDR2 SQIVND (reference sequence). V was pared by 7 bases and J by 4 bases, with 5 bases of the junction left unmatched. The CDR3 reads CASKREVGYNEQFF. The CDR3 DNA is TGTGCCAGTAAGCGGGAGGTCGGATACAATGAGCAGTTCTTC.

Turning to this clonotype: One end of the junction fails to match germline, which may point to a read error. The chain combines TRBV15 with TRBJ2-7; either TRBD1 or TRBD2 may fit D (5 bases each). In germline, CDR1 is LNHNV, CDR2 YYDKDF (reference sequence). CDR3 length equals 15 residues. The CDR3 loop is CDTSRVEIGTGEQYF. As DNA, the CDR3 is TGTGACACCAGCAGAGTGGAGATCGGGACCGGCGAGCAGTACTTC.

At least ten counts were recorded for this clonotype. V gene TRBV12-3 or TRBV12-4 combines with J gene TRBJ1-1, with TRBD1 as a possible D gene (6 bases). The CDR3 runs 17 residues. Between the trimmed V and J ends, which lost 5 bases and 2 bases, there was a span of 21 bases. The CDR3 DNA reads as TGTGCCAGCAGTCCATCAAGGGGGGGGGTCGGAAACACTGAAGCTTTCTTT. Translation: CASSPSRGGVGNTEAFF.

This clonotype came up a few times. V is TRBV9 and J is TRBJ2-1; TRBD2 matches 8 bases. Germline CDR1 is SGDLS and CDR2 is YYNGEE. With 3 bases clipped from V and 5 bases from J, the junction kept 4 bases outside the gene matches. The CDR3 contains 14 residues. The CDR3 here is CASSETSGHNEQFF. The DNA of the CDR3 is TGTGCCAGCAGCGAAACTAGCGGCCACAATGAGCAGTTCTTC. The full variable domain, completed using reference TRBV9 and TRBJ2-1, is DSGVTQTPKHLITATGQRVTLRCSPRSGDLSVYWYQQSLDQGLQFLIQYYNGEERAKGNILERFSAQQFPDLHSELNLSSLELGDSALYFCASSETSGHNEQFFGPGTRLTVL.

This chain connects TRBV12-3 or TRBV12-4 to TRBJ2-5; a possible D gene is TRBD2 (6 bases). CDR3 length equals 13 residues. Trimming left V 5 bases short and J 2 bases short, with 9 bases between. The CDR3 loop reads CASSPREQETQYF. The CDR3 DNA reads as TGTGCCAGCAGTCCCCGGGAGCAAGAGACCCAGTACTTC.

This clonotype showed up many times. The chain carries TRBV7-3 and TRBJ2-2, with D possibly being TRBD1 (5 bases). The CDR3 spans 13 residues. The germline V gene has CDR1 SGHTA and CDR2 FQGTGA. The ends were cut back, 5 bases at V and 6 bases at J, with 10 bases in the middle. CDR3 nucleotide sequence: TGTGCCAGCAGCGCGATCAGGGCCGGGGAGCTGTTTTTT. Amino acid sequence: CASSAIRAGELFF.

There are many counts of this clonotype. The rearrangement links TRBV3-1 to TRBJ2-3; unclear D gene. CDR3 size: 15 residues. Germline V gives CDR1 LGHDT, CDR2 YNNKEL (reference sequence). V lost 4 bases, J lost 8 bases, and 19 bases lay in between. The CDR3 here is CASSLRFATPSTQYF. CDR3 nucleotide sequence: TGTGCCAGCAGCCTAAGGTTCGCGACACCCAGTACGCAGTATTTT.

In this sample, this clonotype turned up many times. CDR3 in amino acids: CASSLSSGRYEQYF. CDR3 DNA sequence: TGTGCCAGCAGTTTGTCGAGCGGGAGATACGAGCAGTACTTC. The chain uses TRBV28 and TRBJ2-7, with 8 bases lining up with TRBD2. The CDR3 spans 14 residues. V shed 3 bases, J shed 4 bases, and the junction held 5 bases outside the gene matches. Germline CDR1 is MDHEN and CDR2 is SYDVKM. Together with reference TRBV28 and TRBJ2-7, the CDR3 gives the full variable domain: DVKVTQSSRYLVKRTGEKVFLECVQDMDHENMFWYRQDPGLGLRLIYFSYDVKMKEKGDIPEGYSVSREKKERFSLILESASTNQTSMYLCASSLSSGRYEQYFGPGTRLTVT.

This clonotype was counted ten times or more. This chain links TRBV6-1 with TRBJ2-2; D may be TRBD1 or TRBD2 (6 bases each). The germline gives CDR1 MNHNS, CDR2 SASEGT. This CDR3 is built from 18 residues. V gave up 3 bases and J gave up 0 bases, with 17 bases separating them. This CDR3 is CASSDPLGAGTNTGELFF. Here the CDR3 DNA reads TGTGCCAGCAGTGACCCTCTGGGGGCGGGAACGAACACCGGGGAGCTGTTTTTT.

At least ten counts were recorded for this clonotype. The chain uses TRBV7-2 and TRBJ2-5, with D perhaps given as TRBD1 or TRBD2 (6 bases each). The germline V and J ends were trimmed by 2 bases and 5 bases, with 12 bases remaining between them. Germline values: CDR1 SGHTA, CDR2 FQGNSA. This CDR3 region has 14 residues. Here the CDR3 reads CASSLNGGRETQYF. In nucleotides, the CDR3 is TGTGCCAGCAGCTTAAATGGGGGGCGGGAGACCCAGTACTTC.

In its sample, this clonotype was seen many times. The chain carries TRBV30 and TRBJ2-7; TRBD2 is a possible D gene (5 bases). Germline CDR1 and CDR2: GTSNPN and SVGIG (reference sequence). The CDR3 contains 13 residues. Trimming left V 3 bases short and J 4 bases short, with 13 bases between. Here the CDR3 reads CAWSLSGAYEQYF. For the CDR3, the DNA is TGTGCCTGGAGCCTAAGCGGTGCGTACGAGCAGTACTTC.

The gene calls are TRBV9 and TRBJ1-5; tentatively, D is TRBD1 (5 bases). V was shortened by 4 bases and J by 7 bases, with 12 bases between the two germline ends. Germline V gene data show CDR1 as SGDLS and CDR2 as YYNGEE. The CDR3 is 13 amino acids. The CDR3: CASSPGAWQPQHF. The CDR3 DNA reads TGTGCCAGCAGCCCCGGGGCCTGGCAGCCCCAGCATTTT.

This clonotype was seen repeatedly, ten times or more. This sequence joins TRBV28 and TRBJ2-3; D may be TRBD2 (7 bases). This CDR3 is built from 17 residues. CDR1 is MDHEN and CDR2 is SYDVKM in the germline V gene. Trimming took 3 bases from V and 4 from J, leaving 20 bases between them. CDR3 amino acids: CASSFPLKGGGADTQYF. Here the CDR3 DNA reads TGTGCCAGCAGTTTCCCGCTAAAGGGGGGGGGGGCAGATACGCAGTATTTT.